The T cell receptor (beta chain) described here comes from a study of long-term antiretroviral therapy in people with HIV. Each contributor possessed a minimum of one pre-ART and a minimum of two post-ART PBMC samples. Survey-level resolution applied to immunoSEQ assay v3.0. Assay used: immunoSEQ multiplex PCR; TCRdb lists only in-frame clones, some missing. Among 15,000 to 20,000 clones, over 60% were seen once, and the ten largest hold 15%. CDR1 and CDR2 (germline): SEHNR, FQNEAQ (reference sequence). The CDR3 is 14 residues long. V was clipped by 8 bases and J by 4 bases; unmatched bases: 7. This clonotype originated in a woman aged 50 to 60 with HIV. J is TRBJ2-5 and V is TRBV7-9; 10 bases are a match to TRBD1. The sample consisted of unsorted PBMCs, taken about 2.6 years before starting antiretroviral therapy. CDR3 nucleotides: TGTGCCAGCGGCCTGACAGGGGGCATAGAGACCCAGTACTTC. Translation gives CASGLTGGIETQYF.